This T cell receptor beta chain was found in a study of neoadjuvant anti-PD-1 for oral cavity cancer. TCRdb's copy holds only in-frame clones and misses some; the assay was immunoSEQ multiplex PCR. The table records 14,000 to 15,000 clones, just over 70% of them present only once. Per the germline V gene, CDR1 is ENHRY and CDR2 is SYGVKD. This CDR3 has 14 amino acids. V was pared by 9 bases and J by 5 bases, with 19 bases between. The chain couples TRBV10-3 to TRBJ1-1; D unclear. This TCR was recovered from a person aged 35-80 years with oral cavity squamous cell carcinoma. The sample was PBMCs, taken before nivolumab (anti-PD-1) treatment. For the CDR3, the DNA is TGTGCCATAAAAAACGGCCTCCAAAGGACTGAAGCTTTCTTT. Residues: CAIKNGLQRTEAFF.